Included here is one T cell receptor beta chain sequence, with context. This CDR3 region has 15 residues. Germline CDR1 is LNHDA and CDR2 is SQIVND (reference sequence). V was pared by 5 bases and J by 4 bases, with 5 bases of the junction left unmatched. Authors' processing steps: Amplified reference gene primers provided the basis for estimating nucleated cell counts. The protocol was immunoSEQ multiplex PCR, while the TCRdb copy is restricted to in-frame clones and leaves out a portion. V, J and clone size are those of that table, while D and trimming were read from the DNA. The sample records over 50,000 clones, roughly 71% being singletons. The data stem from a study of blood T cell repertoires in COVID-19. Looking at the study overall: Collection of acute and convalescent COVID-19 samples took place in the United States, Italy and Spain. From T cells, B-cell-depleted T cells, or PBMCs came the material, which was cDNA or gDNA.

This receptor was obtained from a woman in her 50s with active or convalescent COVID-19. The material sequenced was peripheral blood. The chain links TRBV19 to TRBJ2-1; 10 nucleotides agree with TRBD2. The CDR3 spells CASSELAGLYNEQFF. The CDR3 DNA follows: TGTGCCAGTAGTGAACTAGCGGGGTTATACAATGAGCAGTTCTTC.